These T cell receptor beta chains were read from a single sample in a study of blood T cell repertoires in COVID-19. Libraries were prepared by immunoSEQ multiplex PCR; TCRdb keeps only in-frame clonotypes and omits some of them. This sample has 70,000 to 95,000 clones; around 89% occur once, and the top ten carry more than 11%. Material for sequencing was peripheral blood. These receptors were taken from a man between 65 and 80 years old with active or convalescent COVID-19. Each CDR3 is given with its conserved first and last residue. The order of the fields is V gene, clone size, J gene, D gene, CDR3 DNA, CDR3 protein. A D gene is named only where the DNA matches it firmly. Clone sizes are given selectively: once, few, many, or a class where the clone is expanded.

V gene: TRBV5-1; clone size: -; J gene: TRBJ2-3; D gene: TRBD1; CDR3 DNA: TGCGCCAGCAGCAGAACGAAGACAGGGGGTGGGTCGGATACGCAGTATTTT; CDR3 protein: CASSRTKTGGGSDTQYF
V gene: TRBV5-6; clone size: -; J gene: TRBJ2-7; D gene: TRBD2; CDR3 DNA: TGTGCCAGCAGGGCGACTAGCGGGAGGACTACTTTC; CDR3 protein: CASRATSGRTTF
V gene: TRBV18; clone size: few; J gene: TRBJ2-5; D gene: TRBD1; CDR3 DNA: TGTGCCAGCTCCCCTACGACAGGGCTCCAAGAGACCCAGTACTTC; CDR3 protein: CASSPTTGLQETQYF
V gene: TRBV9; clone size: -; J gene: TRBJ1-1; D gene: -; CDR3 DNA: TGTGCCAGCAGCGTAGGTTTAGGAGGGACTGAAGCTTTCTTT; CDR3 protein: CASSVGLGGTEAFF
V gene: TRBV11-3; clone size: -; J gene: TRBJ2-1; D gene: TRBD1; CDR3 DNA: TGTGCCAGCAGCCGAAACCCGGGACAGGGCTATGAGCAGTTCTTC; CDR3 protein: CASSRNPGQGYEQFF
V gene: TRBV5-1; clone size: -; J gene: TRBJ1-2; D gene: TRBD1; CDR3 DNA: TGCGCCAGCACCGACAGGGAGAGAGGGGACTATGGCTACACCTTC; CDR3 protein: CASTDRERGDYGYTF
V gene: TRBV5-4; clone size: -; J gene: TRBJ1-2; D gene: -; CDR3 DNA: TGTGCCAGCAGCTTGGTCGGGACACCTATCTATGGCTACACCTTC; CDR3 protein: CASSLVGTPIYGYTF
V gene: TRBV6-5; clone size: -; J gene: TRBJ2-7; D gene: -; CDR3 DNA: TGTGCCAGCAGTTATCGGCAGGACTCCTACGAGCAGTACTTC; CDR3 protein: CASSYRQDSYEQYF
V gene: TRBV7-8; clone size: -; J gene: TRBJ2-7; D gene: TRBD2; CDR3 DNA: TGTGCCAGCAGGCGCCGGAGGTGGCGGGAGGGCCCTAGCGAGCAGTACTTC; CDR3 protein: CASRRRRWREGPSEQYF
V gene: TRBV4-2; clone size: -; J gene: TRBJ2-1; D gene: TRBD2; CDR3 DNA: TGTGCCAGCAGCCAAGAGACTAGCGGGGGTTACAATGAGCAGTTCTTC; CDR3 protein: CASSQETSGGYNEQFF
V gene: TRBV12-5; clone size: -; J gene: TRBJ1-5; D gene: -; CDR3 DNA: TGTGCTAGTGGTTTGGTAAAGTCAGATCAGCCCCAGCATTTT; CDR3 protein: CASGLVKSDQPQHF
V gene: TRBV7-9; clone size: -; J gene: TRBJ2-3; D gene: -; CDR3 DNA: TGTGCCAGCAGCTTAGTGGCGGGTCGGGATACGCAGTATTTT; CDR3 protein: CASSLVAGRDTQYF
V gene: TRBV10-3; clone size: -; J gene: TRBJ2-7; D gene: -; CDR3 DNA: TGTGCCATCAGTGAGTCGAATTCACGCTCTAGCGCCTACGAGCAGTACTTC; CDR3 protein: CAISESNSRSSAYEQYF
V gene: TRBV2; clone size: -; J gene: TRBJ1-1; D gene: TRBD1; CDR3 DNA: TGTGCCAATCCGACCGGGACAGGGGATGTATGGGAACCTGAAGCTTTCTTT; CDR3 protein: CANPTGTGDVWEPEAFF
V gene: TRBV20-1; clone size: -; J gene: TRBJ1-2; D gene: -; CDR3 DNA: TGCAGTGCTAGTGCCGGGGTAGCGGGTGGCTACACCTTC; CDR3 protein: CSASAGVAGGYTF
V gene: TRBV5-4; clone size: -; J gene: TRBJ2-2; D gene: TRBD2; CDR3 DNA: TGTGCCAGCAGCTTGGATCCTAGCGGGTTTGGGGAGCTGTTTTTT; CDR3 protein: CASSLDPSGFGELFF
V gene: TRBV30; clone size: -; J gene: TRBJ2-5; D gene: -; CDR3 DNA: TGTGCCGCCCGGAGTCAAGAGACCCAGTACTTC; CDR3 protein: CAARSQETQYF
V gene: TRBV30; clone size: few; J gene: TRBJ1-1; D gene: TRBD1; CDR3 DNA: TGTGCCTGGAGTTTTGGACAGGGGCCCAGTGACACTGAAGCTTTCTTT; CDR3 protein: CAWSFGQGPSDTEAFF
V gene: TRBV6-5; clone size: -; J gene: TRBJ2-3; D gene: TRBD2; CDR3 DNA: TGTGCCAGCAGCAGAGGACTAGCGACAGATACGCAGTATTTT; CDR3 protein: CASSRGLATDTQYF
V gene: TRBV6-1; clone size: -; J gene: TRBJ2-4; D gene: -; CDR3 DNA: TGTGCCAGCAGTGAGTCCGGGACTGGGAACATTCAGTACTTC; CDR3 protein: CASSESGTGNIQYF
V gene: TRBV30; clone size: -; J gene: TRBJ1-5; D gene: -; CDR3 DNA: TGTGCCTGGAGTGCCGGGAATCAGCCCCAGCATTTT; CDR3 protein: CAWSAGNQPQHF
V gene: TRBV28; clone size: few; J gene: TRBJ2-5; D gene: TRBD1; CDR3 DNA: TGTGCCAGCACCTCTGGTAGACTCGGACAGGGGGAAGAGACCCAGTACTTC; CDR3 protein: CASTSGRLGQGEETQYF
V gene: TRBV9; clone size: -; J gene: TRBJ2-3; D gene: TRBD2; CDR3 DNA: TGTGCCAGCAGCGTCAGCGGGAGGCCTCCCGCGGACCCGCAGTATTTT; CDR3 protein: CASSVSGRPPADPQYF
V gene: TRBV9; clone size: -; J gene: TRBJ2-1; D gene: TRBD2; CDR3 DNA: TGTGCCAGCAGCGCCGGCGGGGGCTCCTACAATGAGCAGTTCTTC; CDR3 protein: CASSAGGGSYNEQFF
V gene: TRBV29-1; clone size: -; J gene: TRBJ2-1; D gene: -; CDR3 DNA: TGCAGCGTGGAGCCGGGGAGGAATGAGCAGTTCTTC; CDR3 protein: CSVEPGRNEQFF
V gene: TRBV19; clone size: -; J gene: TRBJ1-5; D gene: TRBD1; CDR3 DNA: TGTGCCAGTAACGGGGACAGGGGCCATAGCAATCAGCCCCAGCATTTT; CDR3 protein: CASNGDRGHSNQPQHF
V gene: TRBV19; clone size: -; J gene: TRBJ1-5; D gene: -; CDR3 DNA: TGTGCCAGTAGTAATGTAGGGAGCTGGGATCAGCCCCAGCATTTT; CDR3 protein: CASSNVGSWDQPQHF
V gene: TRBV29-1; clone size: few; J gene: TRBJ1-5; D gene: -; CDR3 DNA: TGCAGCGTCGTAACAGGGCTGGGTCAGCCCCAGCATTTT; CDR3 protein: CSVVTGLGQPQHF
V gene: TRBV7-9; clone size: -; J gene: TRBJ1-1; D gene: -; CDR3 DNA: TGTGCCAGCAGCTTAGGCGGGGGCACTGAAGCTTTCTTT; CDR3 protein: CASSLGGGTEAFF
V gene: TRBV5-1; clone size: -; J gene: TRBJ2-2; D gene: TRBD1; CDR3 DNA: TGCGCCAGCAGCTTAGATACAGGGGGCGGCCCCACCGGGGAGCTGTTTTTT; CDR3 protein: CASSLDTGGGPTGELFF
V gene: TRBV2; clone size: -; J gene: TRBJ2-7; D gene: -; CDR3 DNA: TGTGCCAGCAGTGAAGGAGGTTCCTACGAGCAGTACTTC; CDR3 protein: CASSEGGSYEQYF
V gene: TRBV5-1; clone size: -; J gene: TRBJ2-3; D gene: TRBD2; CDR3 DNA: TGCGCCAGCAGCTCCGGGACTAGCGGGACAGATACGCAGTATTTT; CDR3 protein: CASSSGTSGTDTQYF
V gene: TRBV6-5; clone size: -; J gene: TRBJ2-7; D gene: TRBD1; CDR3 DNA: TGTGCCAGCAGTTTACCCTCAGGGGGCGAGCAGTACTTC; CDR3 protein: CASSLPSGGEQYF
V gene: TRBV20-1; clone size: -; J gene: TRBJ1-1; D gene: -; CDR3 DNA: TGCAGTGCTAGAGTTGCGGTAGCTTTCTTT; CDR3 protein: CSARVAVAFF
V gene: TRBV18; clone size: -; J gene: TRBJ1-1; D gene: TRBD1; CDR3 DNA: TGTGCCAGCTCACCAGGGGACAGTAAAGCTTTCTTT; CDR3 protein: CASSPGDSKAFF
V gene: TRBV18; clone size: once; J gene: TRBJ2-2; D gene: -; CDR3 DNA: TGTGCAACCCGTACCAGGGGAATCATGGACACCGGGGAGCTGTTTTTT; CDR3 protein: CATRTRGIMDTGELFF
V gene: TRBV5-1; clone size: once; J gene: TRBJ2-4; D gene: TRBD1; CDR3 DNA: TGCGCCAGCAGCTTAACAGGGGGCGCGTCCAAAAACATTCAGTACTTC; CDR3 protein: CASSLTGGASKNIQYF
V gene: TRBV4-1; clone size: -; J gene: TRBJ2-1; D gene: -; CDR3 DNA: TGCGCCAGCAGCCAAGTAACAGCTAATGAGCAGTTCTTC; CDR3 protein: CASSQVTANEQFF
V gene: TRBV6-5; clone size: -; J gene: TRBJ1-4; D gene: TRBD1; CDR3 DNA: TGTGCCAGCAGTCGGACAGGGGGCGAAAAACTGTTTTTT; CDR3 protein: CASSRTGGEKLFF
V gene: TRBV6-6; clone size: -; J gene: TRBJ2-2; D gene: -; CDR3 DNA: TGTGCCAGCAGTTACAGGGGGAGGGACACCGGGGAGCTGTTTTTT; CDR3 protein: CASSYRGRDTGELFF
V gene: TRBV29-1; clone size: -; J gene: TRBJ2-3; D gene: -; CDR3 DNA: TGCAGCGTAGGAGTGGTGCGGTTCGAAAGCCCGCAGTATTTT; CDR3 protein: CSVGVVRFESPQYF
V gene: TRBV7-3; clone size: -; J gene: TRBJ2-1; D gene: TRBD1; CDR3 DNA: TGTGCCAGCAGCCGAGGACAGGGCTCCTACAATGAGCAGTTCTTC; CDR3 protein: CASSRGQGSYNEQFF
V gene: TRBV30; clone size: once; J gene: TRBJ2-2; D gene: -; CDR3 DNA: TGTGCCTGGAGTGTTATCAACACCGGGGAGCTGTTTTTT; CDR3 protein: CAWSVINTGELFF
V gene: TRBV6-5; clone size: -; J gene: TRBJ1-2; D gene: -; CDR3 DNA: TGTGCCAGCAGTTACGAAGGGGGCTATGGCTACACCTTC; CDR3 protein: CASSYEGGYGYTF